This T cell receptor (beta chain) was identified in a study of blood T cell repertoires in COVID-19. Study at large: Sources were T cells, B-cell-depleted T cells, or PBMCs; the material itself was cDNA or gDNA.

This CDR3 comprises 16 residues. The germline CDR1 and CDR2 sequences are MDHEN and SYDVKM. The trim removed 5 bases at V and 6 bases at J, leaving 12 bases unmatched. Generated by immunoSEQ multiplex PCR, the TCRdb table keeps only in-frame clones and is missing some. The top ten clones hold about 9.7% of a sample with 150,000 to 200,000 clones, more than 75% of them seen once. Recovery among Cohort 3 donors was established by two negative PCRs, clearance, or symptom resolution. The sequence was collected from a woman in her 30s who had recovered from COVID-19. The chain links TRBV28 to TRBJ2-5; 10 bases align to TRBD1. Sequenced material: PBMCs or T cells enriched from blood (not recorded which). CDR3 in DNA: TGTGCCAGCAGTCCGGTTTCGACAGGGGGCGCGAAGACCCAGTACTTC. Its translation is CASSPVSTGGAKTQYF.